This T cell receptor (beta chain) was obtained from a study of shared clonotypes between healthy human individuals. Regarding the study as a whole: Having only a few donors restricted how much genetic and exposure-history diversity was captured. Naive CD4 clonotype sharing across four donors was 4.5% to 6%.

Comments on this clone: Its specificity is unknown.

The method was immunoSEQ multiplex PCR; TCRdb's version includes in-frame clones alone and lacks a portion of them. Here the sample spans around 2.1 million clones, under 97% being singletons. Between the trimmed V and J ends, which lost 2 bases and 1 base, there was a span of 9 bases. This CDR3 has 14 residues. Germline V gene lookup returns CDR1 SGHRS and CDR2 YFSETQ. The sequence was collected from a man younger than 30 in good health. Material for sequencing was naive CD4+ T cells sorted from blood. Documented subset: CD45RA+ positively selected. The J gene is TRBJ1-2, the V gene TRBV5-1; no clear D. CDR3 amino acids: CASSLSADNYGYTF. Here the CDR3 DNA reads TGCGCCAGCAGCTTATCGGCAGATAACTATGGCTACACCTTC.